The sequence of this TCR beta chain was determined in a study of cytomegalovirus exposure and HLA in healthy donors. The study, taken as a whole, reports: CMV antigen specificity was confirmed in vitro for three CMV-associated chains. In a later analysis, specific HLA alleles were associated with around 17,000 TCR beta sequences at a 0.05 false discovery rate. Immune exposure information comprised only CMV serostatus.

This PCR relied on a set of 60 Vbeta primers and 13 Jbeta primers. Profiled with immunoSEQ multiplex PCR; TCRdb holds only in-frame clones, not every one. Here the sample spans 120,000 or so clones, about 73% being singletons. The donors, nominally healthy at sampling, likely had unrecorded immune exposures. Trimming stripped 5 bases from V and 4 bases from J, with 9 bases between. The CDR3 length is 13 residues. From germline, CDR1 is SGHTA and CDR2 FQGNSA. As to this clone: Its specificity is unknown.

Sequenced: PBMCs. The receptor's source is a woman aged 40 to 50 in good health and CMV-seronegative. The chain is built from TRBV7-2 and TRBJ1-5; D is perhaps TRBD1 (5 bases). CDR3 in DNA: TGTGCCAGCAGCCAGGGACTTAATCAGCCCCAGCATTTT. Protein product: CASSQGLNQPQHF.